What follows are 12 T cell receptor beta chains derived from one specimen sequenced in a study of CXCR3-negative and CXCR3-positive naive CD8 T cells. The libraries of TRB cDNA were constructed through 5' RACE using UMI labels. Each CDR3 protein gets one entry in TCRdb, which reprocessed the 5' RACE reads and gives no DNA. The table lists roughly 100,000 distinct CDR3 sequences. Sequencing was carried out using naive CXCR3- CD8+ T cells from blood. As to subset: CD45RO-CCR7+CD27+CD95- naive CD8+ T cells lacking CXCR3 (TNR3-). These receptors came from a human donor in good health. Some clones in this sample may be carry-over from other donors' samples.

This rearrangement joins TRBV29-1 to TRBJ2-3; the D call from TCRdb, TRBD1, cannot be confirmed without DNA. This CDR3 has 17 amino acids. Germline lookup yields CDR1 SQVTM and CDR2 ANQGSEA. CDR3 in amino acids: CSASLQGYTRTTDTQYF.

V is TRBV28 and J is TRBJ1-6; TCRdb returns TRBD1, unconfirmable since there is no DNA. The germline gives CDR1 MDHEN, CDR2 SYDVKM. This CDR3 spans 14 amino acids. The CDR3 protein is CASRVEGTGTPLHF.

The rearrangement joins TRBV3-1 to TRBJ2-1; TCRdb's D gene call, TRBD1, goes unchecked for lack of DNA. CDR3 size: 15 residues. Germline loops: CDR1 LGHDT, CDR2 YNNKEL (reference sequence). This chain's CDR3 is CASSQGGGGYNEQFF.

The chain joins TRBV14 to TRBJ2-7; checking the TCRdb D call of TRBD2 is not possible without DNA. This CDR3 has 15 residues. Germline V gene sequence: CDR1 SGHDN, CDR2 FVKESK. CDR3 sequence: CASSQAMRETYEQYF.

The chain uses TRBV5-5 and TRBJ1-1; TCRdb's D call of TRBD1 is untestable without DNA. There are 13 residues in the CDR3. The germline V gene encodes CDR1 SGHKS and CDR2 YYEKEE (reference sequence). The CDR3 protein is CASSLDSFSLAFF.

CDR3 amino acids: CASSFTGTGDKAFF. This chain connects TRBV7-2 to TRBJ1-1; without DNA, the TCRdb call of TRBD1 cannot be checked. In germline, CDR1 is SGHTA, CDR2 FQGNSA. This CDR3 comprises 14 residues.

The chain joins TRBV29-1 to TRBJ1-2; TCRdb reports TRBD1, a call that lacks DNA to check it against. This CDR3 has 18 amino acids. Germline CDR1 reads SQVTM; CDR2 reads ANQGSEA. The CDR3 sequence is CSVEDFGQGVNWTYGYTF.

V is TRBV7-9 and J is TRBJ2-5; with no DNA, the TCRdb D assignment of TRBD2 cannot be verified. CDR1 and CDR2 (germline): SEHNR, FQNEAQ (reference sequence). The CDR3 extends over 13 amino acids. The CDR3 reads CASRRGLEKTQYF.

The rearrangement joins TRBV20-1 to TRBJ2-2; TCRdb's D call of TRBD2 is untestable without DNA. Germline V gene sequence: CDR1 DFQATT, CDR2 SNEGSKA (reference sequence). The CDR3 extends over 17 amino acids. CDR3 loop: CSAFPRGGFGEPGELFF.

The chain has TRBV29-1 and TRBJ2-7. The CDR3 length is 12 residues. Germline CDR1 SQVTM, CDR2 ANQGSEA. CDR3 residues: CSAQFSSYEQYF.

The chain links TRBV6-5 to TRBJ2-7. The CDR3 runs to 14 residues. Germline V CDR1 and CDR2: MNHEY, SVGAGI. Here the CDR3 reads CASSFGRDPYEQYF.

CDR3 amino acids: CASTLGLAGADQFF. This sequence joins TRBV12-3 or TRBV12-4 and TRBJ2-1; TCRdb reports TRBD2, a call that lacks DNA to check it against. This CDR3 region has 14 residues.